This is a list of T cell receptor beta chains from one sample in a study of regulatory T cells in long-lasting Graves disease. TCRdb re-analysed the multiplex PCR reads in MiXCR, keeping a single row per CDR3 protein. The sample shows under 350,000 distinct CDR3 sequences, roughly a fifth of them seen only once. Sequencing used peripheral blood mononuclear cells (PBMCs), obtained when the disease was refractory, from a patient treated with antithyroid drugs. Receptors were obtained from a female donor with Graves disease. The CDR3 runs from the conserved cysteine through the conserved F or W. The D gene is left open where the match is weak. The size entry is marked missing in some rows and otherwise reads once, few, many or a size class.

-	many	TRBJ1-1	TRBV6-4	CASSDTSRGTEAFF	TGTGCCAGCAGTGATACCAGTCGAGGGACTGAAGCTTTCTTT
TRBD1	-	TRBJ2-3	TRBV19	CASSNPKDRGHTDTQYF	TGTGCCAGTAGTAACCCCAAGGACAGGGGGCACACAGATACGCAGTATTTT
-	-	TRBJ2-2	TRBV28	CASSHGTRTGELFF	TGTGCCAGCAGTCACGGGACGCGGACCGGGGAGCTGTTTTTT
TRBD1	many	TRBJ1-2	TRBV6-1	CASRIQGFGYTF	TGTGCCAGCAGAATACAGGGGTTTGGCTACACCTTC
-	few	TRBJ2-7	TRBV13	CASSIDGNEQYF	TGTGCCAGCAGCATAGACGGGAACGAGCAGTACTTC
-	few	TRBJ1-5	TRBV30	CAWRGAGIQHF	TGTGCCTGGAGGGGAGCAGGCATCCAGCATTTT
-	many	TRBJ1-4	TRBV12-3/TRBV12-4	CASSKGLQTNEKLFF	TGTGCCAGCAGTAAGGGACTGCAAACTAATGAAAAACTGTTTTTT
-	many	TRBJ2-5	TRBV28	CASSPKWRGQETQYF	TGTGCCAGCAGTCCTAAGTGGCGGGGCCAAGAGACCCAGTACTTC
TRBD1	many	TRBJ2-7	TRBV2	CASSADRGLYEQYF	TGTGCCAGCAGCGCGGACAGGGGACTGTACGAGCAGTACTTC
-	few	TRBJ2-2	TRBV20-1	CSLRLANTGELFF	TGCAGCCTAAGACTAGCGAACACCGGGGAGCTGTTTTTT
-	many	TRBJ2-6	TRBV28	CASSVRGSGANVLTF	TGTGCCAGCAGTGTTCGGGGCTCGGGGGCCAACGTCCTGACTTTC
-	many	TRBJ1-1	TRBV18	CASSPIPTHTEAFF	TGTGCCAGCTCACCAATCCCAACACACACTGAAGCTTTCTTT
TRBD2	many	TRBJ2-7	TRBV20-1	CSAREGGSFYEQYF	TGCAGTGCTAGAGAGGGCGGGAGCTTCTACGAGCAGTACTTC
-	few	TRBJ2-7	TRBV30	CAWSVFRSEAVCF	TGTGCCTGGAGTGTGTTTAGGAGCGAAGCGGTTTGCTTC
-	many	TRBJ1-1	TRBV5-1	CASSLLQGNTEAFF	TGTGCCAGCAGCTTATTACAGGGGAACACTGAAGCTTTCTTT
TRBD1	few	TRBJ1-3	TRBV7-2	CASSRAPGQGRNTIYF	TGTGCCAGCAGTCGCGCGCCGGGACAGGGCAGAAACACCATATATTTT
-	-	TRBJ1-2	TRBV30	CAWTRGYGYIF	TGTGCCTGGACACGTGGCTATGGCTACATCTTC
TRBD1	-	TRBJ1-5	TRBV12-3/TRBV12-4	CASSLGSQGQDQPQHF	TGTGCCAGCAGTTTAGGCTCACAGGGGCAGGATCAGCCCCAGCATTTT
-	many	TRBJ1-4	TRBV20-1	CSALDSSNEKLFF	TGCAGTGCTTTGGACAGTAGTAATGAAAAACTGTTTTTT
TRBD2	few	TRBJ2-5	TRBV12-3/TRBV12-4	CASRLTSGETQYF	TGTGCCAGCAGATTAACTAGCGGAGAGACCCAGTACTTC
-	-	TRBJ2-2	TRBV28	CASSFTEPPGELFF	TGTGCCAGCAGTTTTACCGAACCCCCCGGGGAGCTGTTTTTT
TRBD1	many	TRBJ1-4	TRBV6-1	CASTLMRRTGEEKLFF	TGTGCCAGCACTCTAATGAGGAGGACAGGGGAAGAAAAACTGTTTTTT
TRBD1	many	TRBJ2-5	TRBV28	CASSFTGQGWETQYF	TGTGCCAGCAGTTTTACGGGACAGGGCTGGGAGACCCAGTACTTC
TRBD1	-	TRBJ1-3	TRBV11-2	CASSPGTGGNTIYF	TGTGCCAGCAGCCCCGGGACAGGGGGAAACACCATATATTTT
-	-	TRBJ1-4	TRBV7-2	CASSQGVNEKLFF	TGTGCCAGCAGCCAGGGTGTTAATGAAAAACTGTTTTTT
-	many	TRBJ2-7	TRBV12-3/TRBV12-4	CASSWTVGEGLYEQYF	TGTGCCAGCAGTTGGACAGTCGGTGAAGGGCTCTACGAGCAGTACTTC